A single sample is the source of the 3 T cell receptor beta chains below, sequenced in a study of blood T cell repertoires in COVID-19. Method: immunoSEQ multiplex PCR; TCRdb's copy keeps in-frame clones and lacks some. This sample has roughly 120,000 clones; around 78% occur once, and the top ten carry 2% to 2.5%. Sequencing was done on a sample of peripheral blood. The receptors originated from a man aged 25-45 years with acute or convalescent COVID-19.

The CDR3 bases are TGCGCCAGCAGCCAAGAAGTAGGAACAGGGGGAAACACCATATATTTT. This encodes CASSQEVGTGGNTIYF. This chain uses TRBV4-3 with TRBJ1-3; possibly TRBD1 for D (6 bases). This CDR3 is built from 16 residues. V lost 0 bases and J 4 bases, leaving 13 bases between the germline ends. Germline V gives CDR1 LGHNA, CDR2 YSLEER.

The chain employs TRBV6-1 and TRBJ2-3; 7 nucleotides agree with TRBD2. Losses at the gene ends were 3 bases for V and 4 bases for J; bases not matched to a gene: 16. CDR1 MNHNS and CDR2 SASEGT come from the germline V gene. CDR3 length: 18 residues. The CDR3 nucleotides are TGTGCCAGCAGTGACGAGCTTGAGCGGGGAAGGGCCCCAGATACGCAGTATTTT. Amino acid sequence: CASSDELERGRAPDTQYF.

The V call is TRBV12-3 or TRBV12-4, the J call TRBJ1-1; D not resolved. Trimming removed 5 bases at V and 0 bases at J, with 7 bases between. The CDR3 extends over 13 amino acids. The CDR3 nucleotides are TGTGCCAGCAGTCTTACAATGAACACTGAAGCTTTCTTT. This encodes CASSLTMNTEAFF.